This TCR beta chain was retrieved from a study of T cells in pancreatic ductal adenocarcinoma. Surgery without prior neoadjuvant therapy was the treatment of the selected pancreatic ductal adenocarcinoma patients. The assay was immunoSEQ multiplex PCR, and TCRdb's table has in-frame clones only and misses some. The table records approximately 18,000 clones, around nine tenths of them present only once. Germline V gene lookup returns CDR1 SGHDT and CDR2 YYEEEE. With 4 bases clipped from V and 5 bases from J, the junction kept 6 bases outside the gene matches. This CDR3 has 14 residues. The genes are TRBV5-6 and TRBJ1-1, with 9 bases aligning to TRBD1. The TCR sequence derives from a human donor with pancreatic ductal adenocarcinoma. The sample consisted of PBMCs. DNA for the CDR3: TGTGCCAGCAGCCCGGACAGGGGTTTGACTGAAGCTTTCTTT. Encoded protein: CASSPDRGLTEAFF.